The 29 T cell receptor beta chains below were found in one sample sequenced in a study of post-analysis software for immune sequencing data. Study outcomes and limitations: Several TRBV segments were more frequent in patients than controls; TRBV5-6, TRBV5-1 and TRBV20-1 belonged to this group.

Antigens for these TCRs are unknown. The TCR beta cDNA libraries carried unique molecular identifiers. TCRdb independently ran MiXCR on the PCR reads; one entry per CDR3 protein. This table holds 750,000 to 900,000 distinct CDR3 sequences, 46% found once. The sample taken for sequencing was blood. The source is a girl aged 5 to 17 with multiple sclerosis.

The rearrangement uses TRBV20-1 and TRBJ1-1; D is possibly TRBD1 (5 bases). V was shortened by 5 bases and J by 0 bases, with 16 bases between the two germline ends. Germline CDR1 and CDR2: DFQATT and SNEGSKA (reference sequence). The CDR3 has 15 amino acids. The CDR3: CSADKRPGMNTEAFF. The CDR3 nucleotides read TGCAGTGCTGACAAACGCCCAGGGATGAACACTGAAGCTTTCTTT.

CDR3 region: CASSSGLGRADTQYF. The CDR3 DNA reads TGTGCCAGCAGTTCGGGACTAGGGCGGGCAGATACGCAGTATTTT. V is TRBV12-3 or TRBV12-4 and J is TRBJ2-3; TRBD2 matches at 8 bases. The length of the CDR3 is 15 residues. V lost 4 bases and J lost 4; bases outside the gene matches: 7.

CDR3 region: CASSPPTSGRVYEQYF. The CDR3, as DNA: TGTGCCAGCAGCCCTCCCACTAGCGGGAGGGTGTACGAGCAGTACTTC. The chain has TRBV6-1 and TRBJ2-7; 13 bases agree with TRBD2. The CDR3 runs 16 residues. Trimming removed 6 bases from V and 4 bases from J; junction bases left unmatched: 9. Germline loops: CDR1 MNHNS, CDR2 SASEGT.

The rearrangement links TRBV7-8 to TRBJ1-5, with 8 bases identical to TRBD1. The CDR3 covers 17 residues. J gave up 0 bases and V 5 bases, and 9 bases lay outside the gene matches. The germline CDR1 and CDR2 sequences are SGHVS and FQNEAQ. The CDR3: CASSMGTGRYSNQPQHF. CDR3 nucleotides: TGTGCCAGCAGCATGGGGACAGGCAGATATAGCAATCAGCCCCAGCATTTT.

The chain is built from TRBV7-2 and TRBJ2-7, with unresolved D. Trimming stripped 6 bases from V and 3 bases from J, with 15 bases between. The CDR3 sequence is 14 residues long. The germline gives CDR1 SGHTA, CDR2 FQGNSA. CDR3 loop: CASSPNLMGYEQYF. The CDR3 DNA is TGTGCCAGCAGTCCTAATCTGATGGGCTACGAGCAGTACTTC. Full variable domain (outside the CDR3, taken from reference TRBV7-2 and TRBJ2-7): GAGVSQSPSNKVTEKGKDVELRCDPISGHTALYWYRQSLGQGLEFLIYFQGNSAPDKSGLPSDRFSAERTGGSVSTLTIQRTQQEDSAVYLCASSPNLMGYEQYFGPGTRLTVT.

Worth noting for this clonotype: A much larger clone sits a single nucleotide away, making a read error possible. The J gene is TRBJ2-7, the V gene TRBV24-1, with D perhaps matching TRBD1 or TRBD2 (5 bases each). The J call is doubtful: the DNA matches TRBJ2-5 better. Germline V gene data show CDR1 as KGHDR and CDR2 as SFDVKD. The CDR3 is 18 amino acids. CDR3 sequence reads: CATSDLGDGVSRGETQYF. The CDR3 DNA reads TGTGCCACCAGTGATTTGGGGGACGGCGTCTCAAGAGGAGAGACCCAGTACTTC.

The sample holds a few counts of this clonotype. The rearrangement joins TRBV28 to TRBJ1-1; TRBD1 agrees at 9 bases. The CDR3 is 14 amino acids. Germline V lookup: CDR1 MDHEN, CDR2 SYDVKM. Losses at the gene ends were 5 bases for V and 6 bases for J; bases not matched to a gene: 7. CDR3 sequence: CASSKTGGGSEAFF. CDR3 coding DNA: TGTGCCAGCAGTAAGACAGGGGGTGGGTCTGAAGCTTTCTTT. The variable domain in full, with the rest retrieved from reference TRBV28 and TRBJ1-1, is DVKVTQSSRYLVKRTGEKVFLECVQDMDHENMFWYRQDPGLGLRLIYFSYDVKMKEKGDIPEGYSVSREKKERFSLILESASTNQTSMYLCASSKTGGGSEAFFGQGTRLTVV.

V gene TRBV7-9 combines with J gene TRBJ2-1; a possible D gene is TRBD2 (5 bases). Deletions cut 5 bases from V and 7 bases from J, with 15 bases between. Germline lookup yields CDR1 SEHNR and CDR2 FQNEAQ (reference sequence). The CDR3 contains 14 residues. The CDR3 loop reads CASSPKRVFNEQFF. The CDR3 region has the DNA TGTGCCAGCAGCCCGAAGAGGGTTTTTAATGAGCAGTTCTTC. The full variable domain, completed using reference TRBV7-9 and TRBJ2-1, is DTGVSQNPRHKITKRGQNVTFRCDPISEHNRLYWYRQTLGQGPEFLTYFQNEAQLEKSRLLSDRFSAERPKGSFSTLEIQRTEQGDSAMYLCASSPKRVFNEQFFGPGTRLTVL.

This sequence joins TRBV29-1 and TRBJ2-7; no firm D call. CDR3 length: 12 residues. The V end was cut by 4 bases, the J end by 0 bases, with 7 bases between. Germline values: CDR1 SQVTM, CDR2 ANQGSEA. The CDR3 loop is CSVAVLSYEQYF. The CDR3 coding sequence is TGCAGCGTTGCCGTTCTCTCCTACGAGCAGTACTTC.

The rearrangement uses TRBV20-1 and TRBJ1-4; D call uncertain. The CDR3 totals 13 residues. Deletions cut 6 bases from V and 8 bases from J, with 16 bases between. Germline V gene data show CDR1 as DFQATT and CDR2 as SNEGSKA (reference sequence). CDR3 sequence (DNA): TGCAGTGCCCGAATCCGGGGTCGCGAAAAACTGTTTTTT. It translates to CSARIRGREKLFF.

In this sample, this clonotype turned up a few times. The CDR3 DNA follows: TGCGCCAGTCGCGTGGGGGCGGGGTCCTACAATGAGCAGTTCTTC. This codes for CASRVGAGSYNEQFF. This chain uses TRBV10-2 with TRBJ2-1, with D perhaps matching TRBD1 or TRBD2 (6 bases each). The germline gives CDR1 WSHSY, CDR2 SAAADI. The CDR3 is made up of 15 amino acids. The ends were cut back, 9 bases at V and 1 base at J, with 16 bases in the middle.

As to this clonotype: Relative to the germline gene, one junction end is altered; a read error may explain this. The J gene is TRBJ2-1, the V gene TRBV4-3; D ambiguous. Germline values: CDR1 LGHNA, CDR2 YSLEER. The CDR3 runs 13 residues. CDR3 residues: CASSQALDVEQFF. CDR3 nucleotide sequence: TGCGCCAGCAGTCAAGCGCTGGATGTCGAGCAGTTCTTC.

The chain combines TRBV12-3 or TRBV12-4 with TRBJ1-2, with 10 bases identical to TRBD1. The CDR3 extends over 15 amino acids. V lost 2 bases, J lost 7 bases, and 7 bases stayed unmatched. The CDR3 DNA reads TGTGCCAGCAGTTTAACCGGGACAGGGGAGGCTGGCTACACCTTC. It encodes CASSLTGTGEAGYTF.

This rearrangement joins TRBV12-3 or TRBV12-4 to TRBJ2-7; the match to TRBD1 covers 9 bases. CDR3 length equals 14 residues. J lost 5 bases, V lost 6 bases, and 8 bases had no gene match. CDR3: CASRQRDRVHEQYF. CDR3 DNA sequence: TGTGCCAGCAGACAACGGGACAGGGTACACGAGCAGTACTTC.

V gene TRBV3-1 combines with J gene TRBJ1-4; the match to TRBD1 covers 8 bases. Unmatched junction bases numbered 3, after V lost 3 bases and J lost 6 bases. The CDR3 loop spans 14 amino acids. Germline CDR1 reads LGHDT; CDR2 reads YNNKEL (reference sequence). The CDR3 DNA is TGTGCCAGCAGCCAGGCAGGGGGCGATGAAAAACTGTTTTTT. Translating gives CASSQAGGDEKLFF.

This chain joins TRBV20-1 and TRBJ2-1; 11 bases are shared with TRBD2. The CDR3 is made up of 14 amino acids. J lost 9 bases, V lost 6 bases, and 10 bases had no gene match. CDR1 DFQATT and CDR2 SNEGSKA come from the germline V gene (reference sequence). For the CDR3, the DNA is TGCAGTGCATTGACAAGAACTAGCGGGGGTGAGCAGTTCTTC. Its translation is CSALTRTSGGEQFF.

This clonotype turned up a few times. The rearrangement joins TRBV12-3 or TRBV12-4 to TRBJ1-2; possibly TRBD1 for D (6 bases). The CDR3 runs to 13 residues. V was shortened by 8 bases and J by 2 bases, with 12 bases between the two germline ends. CDR3 protein: CASGQQGNYGYTF. Written as DNA, the CDR3 is TGTGCCAGCGGACAACAGGGAAACTATGGCTACACCTTC.

This clonotype has more than one count but fewer than ten. The CDR3 loop is CSARDRVAGYNEKLFF. The CDR3 region has the DNA TGCAGTGCTAGAGATCGTGTGGCAGGATATAATGAAAAACTGTTTTTT. This rearrangement joins TRBV20-1 to TRBJ1-4; D not resolved. The CDR3 covers 16 residues. Germline-derived CDR1 and CDR2 are DFQATT and SNEGSKA (reference sequence). The V end was cut by 0 bases, the J end by 4 bases, with 15 bases between.

This clonotype has more than one count but fewer than ten. The chain recombines TRBV13 with TRBJ2-3; a possible D gene is TRBD1 (6 bases). The CDR3 sequence is 14 residues long. V lost 3 bases and J 5 bases, leaving 12 bases between the germline ends. Germline CDR1 and CDR2: PRHDT and FYEKMQ (reference sequence). This CDR3 is CASSFPTGIDTQYF. Here the CDR3 DNA reads TGTGCCAGCAGCTTCCCTACAGGGATAGATACGCAGTATTTT. The full variable domain, its missing parts supplied by reference TRBV13 and TRBJ2-3, is AAGVIQSPRHLIKEKRETATLKCYPIPRHDTVYWYQQGPGQDPQFLISFYEKMQSDKGSIPDRFSAQQFSDYHSELNMSSLELGDSALYFCASSFPTGIDTQYFGPGTRLTVL.

The rearrangement links TRBV4-2 to TRBJ2-1; 11 bases fit TRBD1. The better agreement between TRBJ2-7 and the DNA end casts doubt on the J call. CDR3 size: 15 residues. Germline-derived CDR1 and CDR2 are LGHNA and YNFKEQ. The CDR3: CASSQGTGGKYEQYF. Here the CDR3 DNA reads TGTGCCAGCAGCCAAGGGACAGGGGGCAAATATGAGCAGTACTTC.

The chain carries TRBV20-1 and TRBJ2-7; the D gene is possibly TRBD2 (6 bases). This CDR3 has 14 amino acids. Germline assignment: CDR1 DFQATT and CDR2 SNEGSKA (reference sequence). Trimming removed 3 bases at V and 5 bases at J, with 17 bases between. The CDR3 loop reads CSARSGGFDHEQYF. The CDR3 bases are TGCAGTGCTAGGTCTGGAGGGTTTGACCACGAGCAGTACTTC.

V gene TRBV6-5 combines with J gene TRBJ2-7; 9 bases align to TRBD2. Judging by the DNA end, TRBJ2-5 fits better; the J call may be wrong. The CDR3 loop spans 16 amino acids. The germline CDR1 and CDR2 sequences are MNHEY and SVGAGI. CDR3 amino acids: CASSYSSSGSGKTQYF. The CDR3 nucleotides read TGTGCCAGCAGTTACTCGAGTAGCGGGAGCGGAAAGACCCAGTACTTC.

About this clonotype itself: One end of the junction does not line up with germline, which may come from a read error. The chain carries TRBV29-1 and TRBJ1-1; perhaps TRBD1 as D (6 bases). From germline, CDR1 is SQVTM and CDR2 ANQGSEA. There are 13 residues in the CDR3. In DNA, the CDR3 is TGCAGCGGATTACAGGGTCCGAACACCGAAGCTTTCTTT. Its protein is CSGLQGPNTEAFF.

The J gene is TRBJ1-1, the V gene TRBV29-1; 7 bases align to TRBD1. Germline V lookup: CDR1 SQVTM, CDR2 ANQGSEA. With 7 bases clipped from V and 5 bases from J, the junction kept 10 bases outside the gene matches. The CDR3 runs 13 residues. CDR3 in amino acids: CSARDSAPTEAFF. The CDR3 DNA sequence: TGCAGCGCTAGGGACAGTGCCCCTACTGAAGCTTTCTTT.

This clonotype appeared a few times. The V and J genes are TRBV20-1 and TRBJ2-1; 11 bases match TRBD2. The CDR3 is 15 amino acids. Germline-derived CDR1 and CDR2 are DFQATT and SNEGSKA (reference sequence). Trimming cost V 6 bases and J 9 bases; bases outside gene matches: 13. The CDR3, as DNA: TGCAGTGCAACGGGACTAGCGGAGATGGTCAGTGAGCAGTTCTTC. Its translation is CSATGLAEMVSEQFF.

V gene TRBV15 combines with J gene TRBJ1-1; D is possibly TRBD1 (6 bases). CDR1 is LNHNV, CDR2 YYDKDF, per germline (reference sequence). Trimming pared 2 bases from V and 5 bases from J, leaving 9 bases between. CDR3 length: 13 residues. The CDR3 is CATSRLGGTEAFF. For the CDR3, the DNA is TGTGCCACCAGCAGATTAGGGGGAACTGAAGCTTTCTTT. Complete variable domain (other parts from reference TRBV15 and TRBJ1-1): DAMVIQNPRYQVTQFGKPVTLSCSQTLNHNVMYWYQQKSSQAPKLLFHYYDKDFNNEADTPDNFQSRRPNTSFCFLDIRSPGLGDTAMYLCATSRLGGTEAFFGQGTRLTVV.

The chain carries TRBV3-1 and TRBJ1-4; D is unclear. Trimming took off 5 bases at V and 0 bases at J, with 13 bases between the two ends. The CDR3 extends over 16 amino acids. The germline V gene has CDR1 LGHDT and CDR2 YNNKEL (reference sequence). CDR3 protein: CASSKGPAATNEKLFF. CDR3 coding DNA: TGTGCCAGCAGCAAAGGCCCGGCAGCAACTAATGAAAAACTGTTTTTT. The full variable domain, its missing parts supplied by reference TRBV3-1 and TRBJ1-4, is DTAVSQTPKYLVTQMGNDKSIKCEQNLGHDTMYWYKQDSKKFLKIMFSYNNKELIINETVPNRFSPKSPDKAHLNLHINSLELGDSAVYFCASSKGPAATNEKLFFGSGTQLSVL.

V gene TRBV7-9 combines with J gene TRBJ2-3; D is ambiguous. The germline gives CDR1 SEHNR, CDR2 FQNEAQ (reference sequence). V gave up 2 bases and J gave up 6 bases, with 6 bases separating them. The CDR3 runs 12 residues. CDR3 nucleotides: TGTGCCAGCAGCTTAATGGTGGATACGCAGTATTTT. Its protein product is CASSLMVDTQYF.

V gene TRBV20-1 combines with J gene TRBJ1-4; 9 bases line up with TRBD1. V was pared by 4 bases and J by 11 bases, with 14 bases of the junction left unmatched. The germline gives CDR1 DFQATT, CDR2 SNEGSKA (reference sequence). The length of the CDR3 is 15 residues. CDR3 nucleotides: TGCAGTGCTACCCGGACAGGGGCAATCAAGGGGAAACTGTTTTTT. The encoded protein is CSATRTGAIKGKLFF.